Presented here are 11 T cell receptor beta chains from one specimen sequenced in a study of regulatory T cells in long-lasting Graves disease (dated by TCRdb to the early 2020s). The sample's time point label, in plain terms: newly diagnosed GD, antithyroid drugs for less than 3 months. For both TCR sequencing and RNA sequencing, RNA was extracted from PBMCs in TRIzol. Libraries were prepared through multiplex PCR. Sequencing relied on an Illumina HiSeq 4000. iRepertoire HTBI primers and Arm-PCR amplification of CDR3 regions were used to construct TCR beta libraries. TCRdb's own reprocessing of the public reads used fastp at Q25 and MiXCR and kept productive beta chains. Entries are consolidated by CDR3 protein sequence, retaining the most common genes and DNA. The table for this sample lists about 240,000 distinct CDR3 sequences; over 20% of them were counted only once. About 14% of the sample comes from the top ten.

The sample consisted of peripheral blood mononuclear cells (PBMCs), taken at new diagnosis, from a patient treated with antithyroid drugs. These receptors came from a female donor with Graves disease.

Concerning this clonotype: Given a much more abundant clone one base away, this may be a read error. The chain joins TRBV2 to TRBJ2-5; D ambiguous. There are 15 residues in the CDR3. The germline V and J ends were trimmed by 6 bases and 5 bases, with 19 bases remaining between them. Germline V lookup: CDR1 SNHLY, CDR2 FYNNEI. CDR3 bases: TGTGCCAGCAGCTTAGGCCAGCAAACGGCGGAGACCCAGTACTTC. This gives the protein CASSLGQQTAETQYF. Filled out from reference TRBV2 and TRBJ2-5, the complete variable domain reads EPEVTQTPSHQVTQMGQEVILRCVPISNHLYFYWYRQILGQKVEFLVSFYNNEISEKSEIFDDQFSVERPDGSNFTLKIRSTKLEDSAMYFCASSLGQQTAETQYFGPGTRLLVL.

There are many counts of this clonotype. This chain links TRBV7-2 with TRBJ1-6; maybe TRBD1 (6 bases). This CDR3 has 15 amino acids. Germline CDR1 is SGHTA and CDR2 is FQGNSA. The V and J ends lost 5 bases and 9 bases respectively, with 17 bases between them. CDR3 coding DNA: TGTGCCAGCAGCGTGGGACACACCGGGGGTTCACCCCTCCACTTT. Its protein product is CASSVGHTGGSPLHF.

Ten or more counts support this clonotype. The chain is built from TRBV19 and TRBJ1-1; D ambiguous. The V end lost 6 bases, the J end lost 5 bases, and 13 bases lay between the germline ends. CDR1 is LNHDA, CDR2 SQIVND, per germline (reference sequence). This CDR3 is built from 13 residues. CDR3 in DNA: TGTGCCAGTAGCGCGGGAATGCGGACTGAAGCTTTCTTT. Residues: CASSAGMRTEAFF.

The chain uses TRBV20-1 and TRBJ2-1, with 11 nucleotides matching TRBD2. Looked up from germline, CDR1 is DFQATT and CDR2 is SNEGSKA (reference sequence). The CDR3 consists of 16 residues. The V segment lost 1 base and the J segment 7 bases; nucleotides outside the gene matches: 9. The CDR3 protein is CSARASGLAAGNEQFF. In DNA, the CDR3 is TGCAGTGCTAGAGCTTCGGGACTAGCGGCGGGGAATGAGCAGTTCTTC.

This clonotype was detected ten times or more. The rearrangement links TRBV6-1 to TRBJ2-5; tentatively, D is TRBD2 (7 bases). This CDR3 is 14 amino acids long. Between the trimmed V and J ends, which lost 8 bases and 7 bases, there was a span of 20 bases. Germline CDR1 and CDR2: MNHNS and SASEGT. CDR3 sequence reads: CASGTGGRGGTQYF. DNA of the CDR3: TGTGCCAGCGGAACGGGGGGCCGGGGAGGGACCCAGTACTTC.

The chain joins TRBV27 to TRBJ2-1; D gene uncertain. CDR3 size: 14 residues. With 3 bases removed from V and 3 bases from J, the gap between germline ends came to 9 bases. Germline CDR1 is MNHEY and CDR2 is SMNVEV (reference sequence). The CDR3 spells CASSFAHRYNEQFF. DNA for the CDR3: TGTGCCAGCAGTTTCGCACACCGCTACAATGAGCAGTTCTTC.

This clonotype was detected a few times. The chain combines TRBV28 with TRBJ2-4; D is perhaps TRBD1 (6 bases). The CDR3 is 15 amino acids. V shed 3 bases and J shed 0 bases, with 9 bases lying between them. CDR1 and CDR2 from the germline V gene are MDHEN and SYDVKM. The CDR3 protein is CASSFNRAAKNIQYF. CDR3 DNA: TGTGCCAGCAGTTTTAACAGGGCAGCCAAAAACATTCAGTACTTC.

This clonotype was detected ten times or more. The chain has TRBV6-1 and TRBJ1-1; D gene uncertain. The CDR3 runs to 13 residues. V shed 7 bases and J shed 2 bases, with 11 bases lying between them. Germline CDR1 and CDR2: MNHNS and SASEGT. CDR3 sequence reads: CASKRKTNTEAFF. The CDR3 DNA reads as TGTGCCAGCAAACGGAAGACAAACACTGAAGCTTTCTTT.

This clonotype was seen at least ten times. The chain recombines TRBV20-1 with TRBJ2-3, with 11 bases fitting TRBD2. V shed 4 bases, J shed 2 bases, and the junction held 5 bases outside the gene matches. The V gene's germline CDR1 is DFQATT and CDR2 SNEGSKA (reference sequence). The CDR3 is made up of 15 amino acids. The CDR3 DNA sequence: TGCAGTGCTACTCGACTAGCGGGGTACACAGATACGCAGTATTTT. Encoded protein: CSATRLAGYTDTQYF.

This clonotype was observed at least ten times. This rearrangement joins TRBV15 to TRBJ2-7; a weak D match, TRBD1 (7 bases). CDR1 is LNHNV and CDR2 is YYDKDF in the germline V gene (reference sequence). This CDR3 spans 20 amino acids. Trimming left V 0 bases short and J 5 bases short, with 29 bases between. CDR3 loop: CATSRDTWGRTGRVENEQYF. The CDR3 nucleotides are TGTGCCACCAGCAGAGATACGTGGGGGAGGACAGGTCGGGTGGAGAACGAGCAGTACTTC.

As concerns this clonotype: A much larger clone lies a single base off, so this may be a read error. The chain employs TRBV29-1 and TRBJ1-1; D not resolved. With 8 bases removed from V and 3 bases from J, the gap between germline ends came to 7 bases. This CDR3 is built from 10 residues. Germline lookup yields CDR1 SQVTM and CDR2 ANQGSEA. CDR3 in amino acids: CSSRDTEAFF. CDR3 DNA: TGCAGCTCCCGGGACACTGAAGCTTTCTTT.